Listed below are T cell receptor beta chains from one sample, sequenced in a study of blood T cell repertoires in COVID-19. The protocol was immunoSEQ multiplex PCR, while the TCRdb copy is restricted to in-frame clones and leaves out a portion. This table has under 70,000 clones, nearly 90% appearing once. Sequences were obtained from peripheral blood. These receptors all come from a man in his 60s with active COVID-19. CDR3s include the opening cysteine and the closing phenylalanine or tryptophan. The D gene is left open where the match is weak. Where a row states a size, it is once, few, many or the class of an expanded clone; other rows omit it.

V gene	D gene	J gene	CDR3 length	clone size	CDR3 protein	CDR3 DNA
TRBV9	-	TRBJ1-1	14	-	CASSVGIERTEAFF	TGTGCCAGCAGCGTCGGGATTGAGAGGACTGAAGCTTTCTTT
TRBV11-3	TRBD1	TRBJ1-3	16	-	CASSLDRGTGGNTIYF	TGTGCCAGCAGCTTAGATCGGGGGACAGGGGGAAACACCATATATTTT
TRBV6-5	TRBD2	TRBJ2-3	15	-	CASNFLAGGVDTQYF	TGTGCCAGCAATTTTCTAGCGGGAGGGGTAGATACGCAGTATTTT
TRBV7-8	TRBD1	TRBJ2-7	14	-	CASSLGTGVSEQYF	TGTGCCAGCAGCTTAGGAACAGGGGTGTCCGAGCAGTACTTC
TRBV10-3	-	TRBJ1-5	15	-	CAISESAGGHQPQHF	TGTGCCATCAGTGAGTCGGCGGGGGGCCATCAGCCCCAGCATTTT
TRBV12-3/TRBV12-4	TRBD1	TRBJ2-5	13	-	CASSRDSRETQYF	TGTGCCAGCAGCCGGGACAGTCGAGAGACCCAGTACTTC
TRBV19	-	TRBJ1-3	15	few	CASTSLSTGRNTIYF	TGTGCCAGTACCTCTTTATCGACAGGAAGAAACACCATATATTTT
TRBV2	-	TRBJ1-6	14	-	CASKDSGASSPLHF	TGTGCCAGCAAAGACTCTGGGGCAAGTTCACCCCTCCACTTT
TRBV27	TRBD1	TRBJ1-5	14	-	CASSPIRGDQPQHF	TGTGCCAGCAGTCCCATCAGGGGGGATCAGCCCCAGCATTTT
TRBV6-5	-	TRBJ1-6	13	once	CATMGLLNSPLHF	TGTGCCACTATGGGCCTGCTAAATTCACCCCTCCACTTT
TRBV4-2	-	TRBJ2-7	15	once	CASSQDWRGGYEQYF	TGTGCCAGCAGCCAAGATTGGAGAGGGGGATACGAGCAGTACTTC
TRBV6-1	-	TRBJ2-7	15	once	CASSGGTAGTSEQYF	TGTGCCAGCAGTGGCGGGACAGCTGGTACCTCCGAGCAGTACTTC
TRBV6-4	TRBD2	TRBJ2-2	14	few	CASSVSGGTGELFF	TGTGCCAGCAGTGTTAGCGGGGGCACCGGGGAGCTGTTTTTT
TRBV14	TRBD1	TRBJ1-4	16	-	CASSQEQGGLGEKLFF	TGTGCCAGCAGCCAAGAACAGGGGGGTTTAGGTGAAAAACTGTTTTTT
TRBV6-6	TRBD1	TRBJ2-7	15	few	CASRPVRGPPYEQYF	TGTGCCAGCAGGCCCGTCAGGGGGCCCCCCTACGAGCAGTACTTC
TRBV30	-	TRBJ1-2	11	-	CAWSQRGFDTF	TGTGCCTGGAGTCAGAGAGGGTTCGACACCTTC
TRBV5-6	TRBD2	TRBJ2-7	14	once	CASSPGLAAYEQYF	TGTGCCAGCAGCCCAGGACTAGCGGCATACGAGCAGTACTTC
TRBV6-5	TRBD1	TRBJ1-2	14	-	CASRERGLPSGYTF	TGTGCCAGCAGAGAGAGGGGGCTTCCCTCTGGCTACACCTTC
TRBV2	-	TRBJ1-5	15	-	CASSPLGGGIQPQHF	TGTGCCAGCAGTCCCTTAGGAGGTGGTATTCAGCCCCAGCATTTT
TRBV18	-	TRBJ2-3	17	-	CASSLGAGPPSTDTQYF	TGTGCCAGCTCCTTAGGGGCAGGGCCTCCTTCCACAGATACGCAGTATTTT
TRBV9	-	TRBJ2-3	16	-	CASSVGVGTSTDTQYF	TGTGCCAGCAGCGTAGGGGTAGGGACTAGCACAGATACGCAGTATTTT
TRBV27	TRBD1	TRBJ1-1	16	-	CASSPWTGMADTEAFF	TGTGCCAGCAGTCCATGGACAGGGATGGCAGACACTGAAGCTTTCTTT
TRBV30	-	TRBJ2-1	14	once	CAWSVDGGNNEQFF	TGTGCCTGGAGTGTAGACGGGGGTAACAATGAGCAGTTCTTC
TRBV15	-	TRBJ1-5	16	-	CATSRDTPGYGQPQHF	TGTGCCACCAGCAGAGATACCCCGGGTTATGGTCAGCCCCAGCATTTT
TRBV10-2	TRBD2	TRBJ2-2	14	-	CASMVAGLIGELFF	TGCGCCAGCATGGTAGCGGGGTTGATCGGGGAGCTGTTTTTT
TRBV29-1	-	TRBJ1-3	16	-	CSVEEPGGVPGNTIYF	TGCAGCGTTGAAGAGCCCGGGGGTGTCCCCGGAAACACCATATATTTT
TRBV7-9	-	TRBJ2-5	16	-	CASSPQPDRRGETQYF	TGTGCCAGCAGCCCGCAGCCGGATCGACGGGGGGAGACCCAGTACTTC
TRBV6-5	-	TRBJ1-5	14	-	CASSYSGGKQPQHF	TGTGCCAGCAGTTACTCGGGCGGGAAACAGCCCCAGCATTTT
TRBV10-3	-	TRBJ1-6	15	few	CAISESRQNNSPLHF	TGTGCCATCAGTGAATCCCGACAGAACAATTCACCCCTCCACTTT
TRBV9	TRBD1	TRBJ1-1	15	-	CASSVDRGYQTEAFF	TGTGCCAGCAGCGTCGACAGGGGGTATCAAACTGAAGCTTTCTTT
TRBV6-4	TRBD2	TRBJ2-1	15	-	CASSTSGASYNEQFF	TGTGCCAGCAGTACTAGCGGAGCATCCTACAATGAGCAGTTCTTC
TRBV2	TRBD2	TRBJ2-5	14	-	CASKLPSGGATQYF	TGTGCCAGCAAACTTCCGAGCGGGGGTGCGACCCAGTACTTC
TRBV9	-	TRBJ2-2	20	-	CASSVALGHRIGHHTGELFF	TGTGCCAGCAGCGTAGCTTTGGGACACCGTATCGGACATCACACCGGGGAGCTGTTTTTT
TRBV19	-	TRBJ2-1	15	-	CASSIQGSFSYEQFF	TGTGCCAGTAGTATTCAGGGGTCCTTCAGCTATGAGCAGTTCTTC
TRBV29-1	TRBD1	TRBJ2-2	14	few	CSAPGQGDTGELFF	TGCAGCGCCCCCGGACAGGGGGACACCGGGGAGCTGTTTTTT
TRBV6-4	-	TRBJ2-1	14	-	CASSEAGMNNEQFF	TGTGCCAGCAGTGAAGCGGGTATGAACAATGAGCAGTTCTTC
TRBV7-2	-	TRBJ1-2	15	once	CASSLVGGSSYGYTF	TGTGCCAGCAGCTTAGTTGGTGGGAGTTCCTATGGCTACACCTTC
TRBV18	TRBD2	TRBJ2-5	15	-	CASSPRLAGVKTQYF	TGTGCCAGCTCACCACGTCTAGCGGGGGTAAAGACCCAGTACTTC
TRBV5-1	-	TRBJ2-6	16	-	CASRPPGLTGANVLTF	TGCGCCAGCAGACCTCCAGGGCTCACTGGGGCCAACGTCCTGACTTTC
TRBV24-1	-	TRBJ1-2	14	-	CATSDPDRYYGYTF	TGTGCCACCAGTGATCCCGACAGATACTATGGCTACACCTTC
TRBV24-1	TRBD1	TRBJ2-2	15	-	CATSNRGFKTGELFF	TGTGCCACCAGCAACAGGGGGTTTAAGACCGGGGAGCTGTTTTTT
TRBV11-2	-	TRBJ2-1	12	-	CASSGHTNEQFF	TGTGCCAGCAGCGGACACACCAATGAGCAGTTCTTC
TRBV6-5	-	TRBJ1-1	12	-	CASRDLTGEAFF	TGTGCCAGCAGGGACCTGACAGGTGAAGCTTTCTTT
TRBV6-4	TRBD1	TRBJ2-1	14	-	CASSRGTGHNEQFF	TGTGCCAGCAGTAGAGGGACAGGGCACAATGAGCAGTTCTTC
TRBV5-1	-	TRBJ2-3	12	-	CASSPEVDTQYF	TGCGCCAGCAGCCCGGAGGTGGATACGCAGTATTTT
TRBV30	TRBD1	TRBJ2-2	17	-	CAWSVRDSVTNTGELFF	TGTGCCTGGAGTGTACGGGACAGTGTTACGAACACCGGGGAGCTGTTTTTT
TRBV7-9	-	TRBJ1-1	13	-	CASSFQGNTEAFF	TGTGCCAGCAGCTTTCAGGGGAACACTGAAGCTTTCTTT
TRBV24-1	TRBD2	TRBJ2-2	19	-	CATSDNFRLAGGDTGELFF	TGTGCCACCAGTGATAACTTTCGACTAGCGGGAGGGGACACCGGGGAGCTGTTTTTT
TRBV5-6	-	TRBJ1-1	13	once	CASSLAVNTEAFF	TGTGCCAGCAGCTTGGCCGTGAACACTGAAGCTTTCTTT
TRBV6-5	TRBD2	TRBJ2-7	15	-	CASSYWGTSSDEQYF	TGTGCCAGCAGTTACTGGGGGACTAGCAGCGACGAGCAGTACTTC
TRBV11-2	-	TRBJ1-4	14	once	CASSAEGGYEKLFF	TGTGCCAGCAGCGCCGAAGGGGGATATGAAAAACTGTTTTTT
TRBV12-3/TRBV12-4	TRBD1	TRBJ2-2	12	-	CASSQGAGELFF	TGTGCCAGCAGCCAGGGGGCCGGGGAGCTGTTTTTT
TRBV5-5	-	TRBJ2-7	14	-	CASSWERGKYEQYF	TGTGCCTCCTCGTGGGAGAGGGGGAAATACGAGCAGTACTTC
TRBV7-8	-	TRBJ1-1	14	-	CASSFRAEATEAFF	TGTGCCAGCAGCTTCAGGGCGGAAGCCACTGAAGCTTTCTTT
TRBV7-2	TRBD2	TRBJ2-2	17	few	CASSLRAGGLNTGELFF	TGTGCCAGCAGCTTACGAGCGGGGGGGCTCAACACCGGGGAGCTGTTTTTT
TRBV4-2	-	TRBJ1-3	16	-	CASSPERQVAGNTIYF	TGTGCCAGCAGCCCGGAGAGACAGGTAGCCGGAAACACCATATATTTT
TRBV3-1/TRBV3-2	-	TRBJ2-2	17	few	CASSNPSSSVKAGELFF	TGTGCCAGCAGCAACCCCTCTAGCTCGGTCAAGGCCGGGGAGCTGTTTTTT
TRBV9	-	TRBJ1-1	14	-	CASSVGHKNTEAFF	TGTGCCAGCAGCGTGGGACATAAGAACACTGAAGCTTTCTTT
TRBV4-2	-	TRBJ1-4	14	-	CASSRAQTNEKLFF	TGTGCCAGCAGCCGGGCCCAAACCAATGAAAAACTGTTTTTT
TRBV7-2	-	TRBJ2-3	16	-	CASSLPAVTSTDTQYF	TGTGCCAGCAGCTTACCAGCGGTGACTAGCACAGATACGCAGTATTTT